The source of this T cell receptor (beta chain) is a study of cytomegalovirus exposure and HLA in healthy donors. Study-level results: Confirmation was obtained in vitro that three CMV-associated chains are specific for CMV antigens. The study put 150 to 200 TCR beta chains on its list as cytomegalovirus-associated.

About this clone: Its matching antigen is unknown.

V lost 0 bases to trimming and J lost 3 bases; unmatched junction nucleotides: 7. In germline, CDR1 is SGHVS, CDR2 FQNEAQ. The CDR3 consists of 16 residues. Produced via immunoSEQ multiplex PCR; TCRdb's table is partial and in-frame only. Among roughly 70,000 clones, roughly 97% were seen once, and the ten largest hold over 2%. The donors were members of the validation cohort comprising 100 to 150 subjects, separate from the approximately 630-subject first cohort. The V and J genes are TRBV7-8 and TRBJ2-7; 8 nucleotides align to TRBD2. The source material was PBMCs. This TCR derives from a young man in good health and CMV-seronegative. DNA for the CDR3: TGTGCCAGCAGCTTAGCAGCGGGAGACCTTTTCTACGAGCAGTACTTC. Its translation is CASSLAAGDLFYEQYF.